These 24 T cell receptor beta chains share one sample of origin, sequenced in a study of T cell responses to AZD1222 COVID-19 vaccine. TCRdb keeps only in-frame clones here, not all; method: immunoSEQ multiplex PCR. Among 150,000 to 200,000 clones listed, 90% to 95% were seen once. This specimen consisted of peripheral blood, obtained 28 days after the second AZD1222 dose. Receptor source: an adult who received the AZD1222 COVID-19 vaccine.

V and J are TRBV29-1 and TRBJ1-2, with D possibly TRBD1 on 5 matching bases. V was cut by 4 bases and J by 4 bases, with 13 bases left in between. Germline V gene data show CDR1 as SQVTM and CDR2 as ANQGSEA. The CDR3 extends over 13 amino acids. This chain's CDR3 is CSVVGAPTYGYTF. The DNA of the CDR3 is TGCAGCGTTGTAGGGGCGCCCACCTATGGCTACACCTTC. The entire variable domain, with the rest obtained from reference TRBV29-1 and TRBJ1-2, is as follows: SAVISQKPSRDICQRGTSLTIQCQVDSQVTMMFWYRQQPGQSLTLIATANQGSEATYESGFVIDKFPISRPNLTFSTLTVSNMSPEDSSIYLCSVVGAPTYGYTFGSGTRLTVV.

This clone showed up just a few times. The V call is TRBV12-3 or TRBV12-4, the J call TRBJ1-2, with D possibly TRBD1 on 5 matching bases. V lost 5 bases, J lost 3 bases, and 10 bases lay in between. The CDR3 has 13 residues. The CDR3 DNA follows: TGTGCCAGCAGTCGGACACCGGACTATGGCTACACCTTC. Its translation: CASSRTPDYGYTF.

The chain joins TRBV5-1 to TRBJ2-3; either TRBD1 or TRBD2 may supply D (5 bases each). This CDR3 is built from 15 residues. Trimming shortened V by 1 base and J by 2 bases, and 11 bases separated the two germline ends. CDR1 and CDR2 from the germline V gene are SGHRS and YFSETQ. For the CDR3, the DNA is TGCGCCAGCAGCTTGTGGACACGGGACACAGATACGCAGTATTTT. It yields the protein CASSLWTRDTDTQYF. The entire variable domain, with the rest obtained from reference TRBV5-1 and TRBJ2-3, is as follows: KAGVTQTPRYLIKTRGQQVTLSCSPISGHRSVSWYQQTPGQGLQFLFEYFSETQRNKGNFPGRFSGRQFSNSRSEMNVSTLELGDSALYLCASSLWTRDTDTQYFGPGTRLTVL.

The chain has TRBV27 and TRBJ2-1, with a tentative D call TRBD1 (5 bases). Germline V gene lookup returns CDR1 MNHEY and CDR2 SMNVEV (reference sequence). The length of the CDR3 is 13 residues. The germline V and J ends were trimmed by 6 bases and 8 bases, with 14 bases remaining between them. The CDR3 DNA reads TGTGCCAGCAGCAAATCTCAGGGCTATGAGCAGTTCTTC. Translation gives CASSKSQGYEQFF.

This chain links TRBV28 with TRBJ1-3, with D hard to call. Trimming left V 4 bases short and J 7 bases short, with 14 bases between. CDR1 is MDHEN, CDR2 SYDVKM, per germline. This CDR3 spans 14 amino acids. CDR3 residues: CASSSHLFRNTIYF. DNA of the CDR3: TGTGCCAGCAGTTCACATCTCTTTCGCAACACCATATATTTT.

V usage is TRBV6-5 and J usage is TRBJ2-7, with D unresolved. Trimming shortened V by 1 base and J by 3 bases, and 7 bases separated the two germline ends. Germline CDR1 and CDR2: MNHEY and SVGAGI. The CDR3 is 13 residues long. The CDR3 sequence: CASSYWVGYEQYF. CDR3 nucleotides: TGTGCCAGCAGTTACTGGGTCGGCTACGAGCAGTACTTC.

The J gene is TRBJ1-5, the V gene TRBV2; D is ambiguous. Germline V lookup: CDR1 SNHLY, CDR2 FYNNEI. Deletions cut 7 bases from V and 2 bases from J, with 9 bases between. CDR3 length equals 13 residues. The CDR3 DNA reads TGTGCCAGCACTCAAGTCCGCAATCAGCCCCAGCATTTT. It codes for CASTQVRNQPQHF.

In regard to this clone: At one boundary the junction diverges from the germline segment, which might be a read error. The chain has TRBV19 and TRBJ1-4; 7 bases line up with TRBD1. Germline-derived CDR1 and CDR2 are LNHDA and SQIVND (reference sequence). The CDR3 extends over 14 amino acids. The CDR3 loop reads CASSSGQDNGKLFF. The CDR3, as DNA: TGTGCCAGTAGTAGCGGACAGGATAATGGAAAACTGTTTTTT.

With respect to this clone: Other DNA sequences in the sample encode the same CDR3. This rearrangement joins TRBV19 to TRBJ1-1; no firm D call. Trimming took off 3 bases at V and 1 base at J, with 9 bases between the two ends. The CDR3 is 14 amino acids. From germline, CDR1 is LNHDA and CDR2 SQIVND (reference sequence). The CDR3 loop is CASSINGRNTEAFF. In DNA, the CDR3 is TGTGCCAGTAGTATTAATGGCAGGAACACTGAAGCTTTCTTT.

CDR3 bases: TGTGCCAGCAGCCTCCAACAGGGGAATCAGCCCCAGCATTTT. Encoded protein: CASSLQQGNQPQHF. This chain joins TRBV6-5 and TRBJ1-5; TRBD1 aligns across 7 bases. Germline V gene lookup returns CDR1 MNHEY and CDR2 SVGAGI. V lost 6 bases and J lost 4; bases outside the gene matches: 6. The CDR3 is made up of 14 amino acids.

This clone has just one count. The J gene is TRBJ1-5, the V gene TRBV19, with 7 bases lining up with TRBD1. This CDR3 is 14 amino acids long. Per germline, CDR1 LNHDA and CDR2 SQIVND (reference sequence). V dropped 5 bases and J dropped 6; count of bases not matched to a gene: 7. CDR3 nucleotide sequence: TGTGCCAGTAGTTCGTCAGGGGGTTTTCAGCCCCAGCATTTT. Its protein product is CASSSSGGFQPQHF. Based on the CDR3 plus reference TRBV19 and TRBJ1-5, the full variable domain is DGGITQSPKYLFRKEGQNVTLSCEQNLNHDAMYWYRQDPGQGLRLIYYSQIVNDFQKGDIAEGYSVSREKKESFPLTVTSAQKNPTAFYLCASSSSGGFQPQHFGDGTRLSIL.

The chain links TRBV7-9 to TRBJ1-5, with D hard to call. The CDR3 sequence is 15 residues long. V lost 0 bases and J lost 2, with 8 bases in between. CDR1 and CDR2 (germline): SEHNR, FQNEAQ (reference sequence). In DNA form, the CDR3 reads TGTGCCAGCAGCTTAGCCAACACTGGCAATCAGCCCCAGCATTTT. Translating gives CASSLANTGNQPQHF.

This clone was counted once. The V and J genes are TRBV5-1 and TRBJ2-7; no reliable D call. This CDR3 is 16 amino acids long. Germline CDR1 reads SGHRS; CDR2 reads YFSETQ. V was clipped by 0 bases and J by 4 bases, with 17 bases between them. The CDR3: CASSLEYGVDLYEQYF. The CDR3 bases are TGCGCCAGCAGCTTGGAGTATGGGGTAGACCTTTACGAGCAGTACTTC.

V and J are TRBV19 and TRBJ2-2, with D perhaps TRBD2 (5 bases). Germline CDR1 reads LNHDA; CDR2 reads SQIVND (reference sequence). This CDR3 is built from 16 residues. V was pared by 0 bases and J by 3 bases, with 11 bases between. For the CDR3, the DNA is TGTGCCAGTAGTATAGATCCGTGGACTTACACCGGGGAGCTGTTTTTT. Translating gives CASSIDPWTYTGELFF.

The chain employs TRBV5-6 and TRBJ1-3; D is unresolved. Trimming took off 2 bases at V and 4 bases at J, with 19 bases between the two ends. CDR3 size: 17 residues. CDR1 and CDR2 (germline): SGHDT, YYEEEE. Written as DNA, the CDR3 is TGTGCCAGCAGCTTTTGGACCCCCTCGCTGTCGGGAAACACCATATATTTT. Its translation is CASSFWTPSLSGNTIYF.

The chain links TRBV13 to TRBJ2-3; TRBD1 might be the D (6 bases). The V and J ends lost 5 bases and 7 bases respectively, with 16 bases between them. From germline, CDR1 is PRHDT and CDR2 FYEKMQ (reference sequence). The CDR3 contains 14 residues. The CDR3 region is CASSRDNPGNTQYF. The CDR3 DNA reads TGTGCCAGCAGCCGGGACAACCCGGGGAATACGCAGTATTTT.

The chain uses TRBV20-1 and TRBJ1-2; D is uncertain. Germline V gene lookup returns CDR1 DFQATT and CDR2 SNEGSKA (reference sequence). Trimming pared 3 bases from V and 5 bases from J, leaving 7 bases between. There are 11 residues in the CDR3. As DNA, the CDR3 is TGCAGTGCTAGGTACGAATATGGCTACACCTTC. It specifies CSARYEYGYTF.

The CDR3 is CASSLEGAGKQFF. DNA of the CDR3: TGTGCCAGCAGCTTAGAGGGTGCAGGGAAGCAGTTCTTC. This sequence joins TRBV7-2 and TRBJ2-1; TRBD1 might be the D (5 bases). Deletions cut 1 base from V and 11 bases from J, with 12 bases between. Germline assignment: CDR1 SGHTA and CDR2 FQGNSA. The length of the CDR3 is 13 residues.

The chain has TRBV15 and TRBJ1-2; TRBD1 aligns across 7 bases. Per the germline V gene, CDR1 is LNHNV and CDR2 is YYDKDF (reference sequence). The V gene end was trimmed by 0 bases and the J gene end by 11 bases; junction bases not matched to a gene: 6. This CDR3 has 13 amino acids. CDR3 region: CATSRERGRGYTF. In DNA form, the CDR3 reads TGTGCCACCAGCAGAGAGAGGGGGCGCGGGTACACCTTC.

This rearrangement joins TRBV30 to TRBJ2-5, with D hard to call. V lost 2 bases and J lost 5, with 12 bases in between. The CDR3 contains 13 residues. Germline CDR1 is GTSNPN and CDR2 is SVGIG (reference sequence). The CDR3 region is CAWSRLAGETQYF. CDR3 nucleotides: TGTGCCTGGAGTAGGTTGGCCGGGGAGACCCAGTACTTC. The full variable domain, with the rest looked up from reference TRBV30 and TRBJ2-5, is SQTIHQWPATLVQPVGSPLSLECTVEGTSNPNLYWYRQAAGRGLQLLFYSVGIGQISSEVPQNLSASRPQDRQFILSSKKLLLSDSGFYLCAWSRLAGETQYFGPGTRLLVL.

The gene calls are TRBV10-3 and TRBJ1-2; 9 bases align to TRBD1. The CDR3 is 15 residues long. The V and J ends lost 0 bases and 1 base, in that order; junction bases with no gene match: 0. Germline values: CDR1 ENHRY, CDR2 SYGVKD. In nucleotides, the CDR3 is TGTGCCATCAGTGAGTCGACAGGGGGTAACTATGGCTACACCTTC. Translation gives CAISESTGGNYGYTF.

The rearrangement joins TRBV7-2 to TRBJ2-7, with D possibly TRBD1 on 6 matching bases. Germline CDR1 SGHTA, CDR2 FQGNSA. The ends were cut back, 1 base at V and 2 bases at J, with 12 bases in the middle. The CDR3 is 15 residues long. The CDR3 nucleotides are TGTGCCAGCAGCTTAGGGACAGCGGTAGCCTACGAGCAGTACTTC. It encodes CASSLGTAVAYEQYF.

The chain employs TRBV19 and TRBJ1-5; no reliable D call. This CDR3 spans 16 amino acids. In germline, CDR1 is LNHDA, CDR2 SQIVND (reference sequence). Trimming left V 6 bases short and J 2 bases short, with 17 bases between. Here the CDR3 reads CASSGRHGRGNQPQHF. The DNA of the CDR3 is TGTGCCAGTAGCGGGAGACATGGTAGAGGCAATCAGCCCCAGCATTTT.

This clone was counted a single time. The gene calls are TRBV19 and TRBJ1-1; no firm D call. This CDR3 contains 13 residues. Trimming left V 6 bases short and J 3 bases short, with 11 bases between. CDR1 and CDR2 (germline): LNHDA, SQIVND (reference sequence). The CDR3 spells CASRDSADTEAFF. The CDR3 DNA reads as TGTGCCAGTAGGGACTCGGCGGACACTGAAGCTTTCTTT.